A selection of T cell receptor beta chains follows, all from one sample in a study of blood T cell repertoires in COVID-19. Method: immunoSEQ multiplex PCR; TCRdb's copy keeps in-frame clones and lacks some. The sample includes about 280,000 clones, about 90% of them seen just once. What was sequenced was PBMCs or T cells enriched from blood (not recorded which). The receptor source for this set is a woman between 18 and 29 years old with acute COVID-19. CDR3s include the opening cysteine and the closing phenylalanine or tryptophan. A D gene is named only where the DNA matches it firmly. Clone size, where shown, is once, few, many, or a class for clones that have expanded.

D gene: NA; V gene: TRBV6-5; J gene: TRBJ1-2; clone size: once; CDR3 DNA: TGTGCCAGCACCGGTACAGTTTGGAACTACACCTTC; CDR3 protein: CASTGTVWNYTF
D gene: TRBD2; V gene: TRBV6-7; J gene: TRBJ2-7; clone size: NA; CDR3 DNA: TGTGCCAGCAGTTTCTTCAATAGCGGGAGGCACACCTACGAGCAGTACTTC; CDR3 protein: CASSFFNSGRHTYEQYF
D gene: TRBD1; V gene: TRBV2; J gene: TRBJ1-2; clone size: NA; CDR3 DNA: TGTGCCATACAGGGGGCTACTGGCTACACCTTC; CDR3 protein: CAIQGATGYTF
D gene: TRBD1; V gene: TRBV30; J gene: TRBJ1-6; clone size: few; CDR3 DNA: TGTGCCTGTTCGAGGGACAGCAGCTCCTATAATTCACCCCTCCACTTT; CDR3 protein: CACSRDSSSYNSPLHF
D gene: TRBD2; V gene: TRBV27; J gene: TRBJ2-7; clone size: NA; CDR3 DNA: TGTGCCAGCAGTTTAAGGGAGGGCCTTGGGCAGTACTTC; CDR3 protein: CASSLREGLGQYF
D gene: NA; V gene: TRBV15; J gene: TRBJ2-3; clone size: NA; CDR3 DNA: TGTGCCACCAGCAGGGCCGGACTGGGTACGCAGTATTTT; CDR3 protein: CATSRAGLGTQYF
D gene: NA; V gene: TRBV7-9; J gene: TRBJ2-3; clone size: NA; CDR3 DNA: TGTGCCAGCAGCCCCCCGGGACTGCTTAGCACAGATACGCAGTATTTT; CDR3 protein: CASSPPGLLSTDTQYF
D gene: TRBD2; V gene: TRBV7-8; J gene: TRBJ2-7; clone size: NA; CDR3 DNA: TGTGCCAGCAACTCGTGGTGGGGGAGGGACGAGCAGTACTTC; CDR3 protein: CASNSWWGRDEQYF
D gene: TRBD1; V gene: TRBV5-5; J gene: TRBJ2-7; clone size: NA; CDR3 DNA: TGTGCCAGCAGCTCCCCCGGACAGGGACTGTCCTACGAGCAGTACTTC; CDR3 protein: CASSSPGQGLSYEQYF
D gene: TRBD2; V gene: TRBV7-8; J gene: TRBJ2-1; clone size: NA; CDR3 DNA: TGTGCCAGCAGCTTATTAGGACTAGCGGGAGGAGGAGGGGTGCTCTTC; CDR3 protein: CASSLLGLAGGGGVLF
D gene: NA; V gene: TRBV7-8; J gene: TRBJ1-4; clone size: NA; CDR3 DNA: TGTGCCAGCAGCTCCGGGACAATGGGGACTAATGAAAAACTGTTTTTT; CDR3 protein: CASSSGTMGTNEKLFF
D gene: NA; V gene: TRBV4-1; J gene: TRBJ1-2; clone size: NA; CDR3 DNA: TGCGCCAGCAGCGAAAACAGGCAGGAGTATGGCTACACCTTC; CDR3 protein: CASSENRQEYGYTF
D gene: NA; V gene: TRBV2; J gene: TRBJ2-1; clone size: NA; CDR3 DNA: TGTGCCAGCAGCAAACGGGAGAGTAGCTCCTACAATGAGCAGTTCTTC; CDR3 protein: CASSKRESSSYNEQFF
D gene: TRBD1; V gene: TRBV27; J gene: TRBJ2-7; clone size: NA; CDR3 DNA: TGTGCCAGCAGTCCCCGGACAGGATCCTACGAGCAGTACTTC; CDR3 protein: CASSPRTGSYEQYF
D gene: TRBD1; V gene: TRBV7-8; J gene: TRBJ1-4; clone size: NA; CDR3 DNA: TGTGCCAGCAGCAATTATACCAGGGGGTCTAATGAAAAACTGTTTTTT; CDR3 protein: CASSNYTRGSNEKLFF
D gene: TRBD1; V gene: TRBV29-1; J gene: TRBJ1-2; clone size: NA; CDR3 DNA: TGCAGCGTCGCTGGACAGGCGAACTATGGCTACACCTTC; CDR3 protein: CSVAGQANYGYTF
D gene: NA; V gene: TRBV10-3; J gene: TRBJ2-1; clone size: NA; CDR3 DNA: TGTGCCATCAGTGAGCCGCGACTAGTGCGATACAATGAGCAGTTCTTC; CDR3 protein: CAISEPRLVRYNEQFF
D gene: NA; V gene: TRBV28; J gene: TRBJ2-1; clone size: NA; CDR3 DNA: TGTGCCAGCAGTTTATGGAATCCCCAGGGAAACTACAATGAGCAGTTCTTC; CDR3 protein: CASSLWNPQGNYNEQFF
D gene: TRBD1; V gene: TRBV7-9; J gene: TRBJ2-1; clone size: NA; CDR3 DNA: TGTGCCAGCAGCCCCCCTAGGGGACAGGGTAGTGATGAGCAGTTCTTC; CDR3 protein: CASSPPRGQGSDEQFF
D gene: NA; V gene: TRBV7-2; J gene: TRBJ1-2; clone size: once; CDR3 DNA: TGTGCCAGCAGCCGCGGGGCCCTCGCGGGTGGCTACACCTTC; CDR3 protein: CASSRGALAGGYTF
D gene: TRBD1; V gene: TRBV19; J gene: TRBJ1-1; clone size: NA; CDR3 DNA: TGTGCCAGTAGTAACAGGGGTAACACTGAAGCTTTCTTT; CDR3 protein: CASSNRGNTEAFF